Included here is one T cell receptor (beta chain) sequence, with context. Its cognate antigen is unknown. The sample contains more than one DNA sequence encoding this CDR3. This entry is derived from a study of shared clonotypes between healthy human individuals. Overall study findings and caveats: Several donors held about 4.6% of naive CD4 clonotypes in common.

An approximately 200 ng quantity of DNA, approximately 29,000 T cell genomes, went into the sorted-subset replicate PCRs. Here immunoSEQ multiplex PCR was the method, and the copy in TCRdb shows in-frame clones only, minus some. The sample shows about 1 million clones, about 75% of them seen only once. The sequenced material came from memory CD4+ T cells sorted from blood. Indicated subset: CD45RA-negative fraction. The clonotype originates from a man aged 18 to 29 in good health.

CDR3 coding DNA: TGTGCCAGCAGTCGGACAGGGGGCTTCTACGAGCAGTACTTC. Its protein is CASSRTGGFYEQYF. The genes are TRBV27 and TRBJ2-7; 11 bases agree with TRBD1. The CDR3 extends over 14 amino acids. The germline V gene has CDR1 MNHEY and CDR2 SMNVEV (reference sequence). After removal of 5 bases from V and 3 bases from J, the junction contained 3 bases not matched to a gene.